The clone carrying this T cell receptor beta chain was counted a single time. Its target is not known. As for time point: week 35, safety follow-up. What each vaccine dose contained was 300 ug of mutant IDH1 20-mer peptide, accompanied by topical imiquimod. Repertoires were generated with immunoSEQ multiplex PCR, while TCRdb's copy carries only in-frame clones and drops some. The data contain approximately 50,000 clones, approximately 80% of them seen just once; the ten biggest clones take up approximately 6.8%. The V end was cut by 8 bases, the J end by 3 bases, with 17 bases between. Germline CDR1 SGHRS, CDR2 YFSETQ. The CDR3 is made up of 14 amino acids. The data were taken from a study of a mutant IDH1 vaccine in newly diagnosed glioma. The wider study: Vaccination followed radiotherapy alone by 4-6 weeks, or accompanied temozolomide cycles. V12 took place at week 35, and V13 at week 47.

This chain uses TRBV5-1 with TRBJ2-5, with no clear D. The TCR comes from a man aged 40-50 years with glioma. Material: PBMCs, obtained from a glioma patient whose treatment included an IDH1 peptide vaccine. CDR3: CASYIGQNKETQYF. The CDR3 DNA reads as TGCGCCAGTTACATAGGGCAAAACAAAGAGACCCAGTACTTC.